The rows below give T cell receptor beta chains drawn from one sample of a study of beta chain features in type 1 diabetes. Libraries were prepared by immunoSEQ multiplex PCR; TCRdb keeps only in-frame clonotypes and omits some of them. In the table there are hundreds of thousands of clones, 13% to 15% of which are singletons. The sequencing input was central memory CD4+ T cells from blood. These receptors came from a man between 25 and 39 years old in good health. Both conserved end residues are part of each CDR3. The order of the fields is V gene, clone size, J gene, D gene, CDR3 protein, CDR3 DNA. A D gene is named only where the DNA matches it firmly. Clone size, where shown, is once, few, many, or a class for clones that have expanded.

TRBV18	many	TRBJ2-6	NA	CASSLRWSSGANVLTF	TGTGCCAGCTCTCTCCGCTGGAGCTCTGGGGCCAACGTCCTGACTTTC
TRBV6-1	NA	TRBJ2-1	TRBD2	CASSGPTSGKFSDEQFF	TGTGCCAGCAGTGGACCGACTAGCGGGAAATTTTCAGATGAGCAGTTCTTC
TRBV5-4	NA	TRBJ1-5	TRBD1	CASSLGPGQGNQPQHF	TGTGCCAGCAGCCTTGGCCCGGGACAGGGCAATCAGCCCCAGCATTTT
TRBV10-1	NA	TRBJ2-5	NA	CASSDRGRPLQETQYF	TGCGCCAGCAGTGATCGGGGAAGACCCCTTCAAGAGACCCAGTACTTC
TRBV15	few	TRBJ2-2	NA	CATSRTLIDPTGELFF	TGTGCCACCAGCAGAACCCTGATCGACCCGACCGGGGAGCTGTTTTTT
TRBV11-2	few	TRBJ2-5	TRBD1	CASSHGQGKTQYF	TGTGCCAGCAGCCATGGACAGGGAAAGACCCAGTACTTC
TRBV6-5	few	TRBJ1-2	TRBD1	CASRSTGFGYTF	TGTGCCAGCAGATCGACAGGGTTTGGCTACACCTTC
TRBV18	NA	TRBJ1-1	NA	CASSFGQTNTEAFF	TGTGCCAGCTCATTCGGACAGACGAACACTGAAGCTTTCTTT
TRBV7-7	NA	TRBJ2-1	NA	CASSSSWQADNEQFF	TGTGCCAGCAGCTCAAGTTGGCAGGCGGACAATGAGCAGTTCTTC
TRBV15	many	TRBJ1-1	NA	CATSVGGTEAFF	TGTGCCACCAGCGTCGGGGGCACTGAAGCTTTCTTT
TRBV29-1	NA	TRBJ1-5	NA	CSVGRGGDQPQHF	TGCAGCGTCGGAAGGGGGGGAGATCAGCCCCAGCATTTT
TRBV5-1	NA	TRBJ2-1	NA	CASSRLKSSYNEQFF	TGCGCCAGCAGTCGTCTCAAGAGCTCCTACAATGAGCAGTTCTTC
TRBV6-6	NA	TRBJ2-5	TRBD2	CASSPTLAGGETQYF	TGTGCCAGCAGCCCGACCCTAGCGGGCGGGGAGACCCAGTACTTC
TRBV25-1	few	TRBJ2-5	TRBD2	CASSEGRLAGLETQYF	TGTGCCAGCAGTGAAGGGCGACTAGCGGGGCTAGAGACCCAGTACTTC
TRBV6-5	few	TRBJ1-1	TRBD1	CASSSGGNTEAFF	TGTGCCAGCAGCTCAGGGGGTAACACTGAAGCTTTCTTT
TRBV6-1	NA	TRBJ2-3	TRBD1	CASTLTGYTDTQYF	TGTGCCAGCACCCTGACAGGGTACACAGATACGCAGTATTTT
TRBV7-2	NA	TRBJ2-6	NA	CASSLDFGANVLTF	TGTGCCAGCAGCCTGGACTTTGGGGCCAACGTCCTGACTTTC
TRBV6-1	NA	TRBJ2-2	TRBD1	CASQGTVNTGELFF	TGTGCCAGCCAGGGGACAGTAAACACCGGGGAGCTGTTTTTT
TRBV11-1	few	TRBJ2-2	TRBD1	CASSLRDRYSGELFF	TGTGCCAGCAGCTTAAGGGACAGGTACTCCGGGGAGCTGTTTTTT
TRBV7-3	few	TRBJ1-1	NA	CASSPGPRGEAFF	TGTGCCAGCAGCCCCGGGCCAAGGGGAGAAGCTTTCTTT